This T cell receptor beta chain was sequenced during a study of identical twins. A single record per CDR3 protein comes from TCRdb applying MiXCR to the 5' RACE reads. The table shows 280,000 or so distinct CDR3 sequences, with about 8.3% occurring only once. V was pared by 3 bases and J by 5 bases, with 4 bases of the junction left unmatched. Per germline, CDR1 SGHTA and CDR2 FQGNSA. CDR3 length: 14 amino acids. Of note for this clonotype: Its antigen is not identified.

Regarding the study as a whole: With beta out-of-frame sequences, excess sharing by twins was weaker. Zero-insertion analyses could be partly confounded by invariant MAIT and iNKT cells. Interpretation of the results relied on cross-sectional statistical analysis and not on following the same donors.

These same data were also listed under a study on yellow fever vaccine responses in identical twins.

The sequenced sample was memory (CD45RO+) T cells sorted from blood. The TCR was taken from a woman aged 18-29 years in good health. The chain employs TRBV7-2 and TRBJ2-7; 10 nucleotides line up with TRBD1. The CDR3 region has the DNA TGTGCCAGCAGCTTTCGGGACAGGGGTGACGAGCAGTACTTC. Translating gives CASSFRDRGDEQYF.